Presented here are 5 T cell receptor beta chains from one specimen sequenced in a study of blood T cell repertoires in COVID-19. TCRdb's copy holds only in-frame clones and misses some; the assay was immunoSEQ multiplex PCR. The sample consists of roughly 280,000 clones, about nine tenths of them appearing once. The sample taken for sequencing was peripheral blood. The receptors derive from a man aged 45-65 years with acute or convalescent COVID-19.

This clone was detected only once. V usage is TRBV27 and J usage is TRBJ1-5; no reliable D call. The CDR3 is 21 residues long. Trimming took off 2 bases at V and 4 bases at J, with 30 bases between the two ends. CDR1 MNHEY and CDR2 SMNVEV come from the germline V gene (reference sequence). Here the CDR3 reads CASSLTGRGGRRPGMNQPQHF. The CDR3 nucleotides are TGTGCCAGCAGTTTAACGGGTCGGGGTGGACGGAGGCCGGGGATGAATCAGCCCCAGCATTTT.

The chain has TRBV6-5 and TRBJ1-1, with D uncertain. The germline V and J ends were trimmed by 0 bases and 0 bases, with 8 bases remaining between them. The CDR3 sequence is 15 residues long. Germline CDR1 reads MNHEY; CDR2 reads SVGAGI. For the CDR3, the DNA is TGTGCCAGCAGTTACTCGTCTGAGATGAACACTGAAGCTTTCTTT. As protein: CASSYSSEMNTEAFF.

V usage is TRBV20-1 and J usage is TRBJ2-1, with TRBD2 identical over 11 bases. Unmatched junction bases numbered 9, after V lost 3 bases and J lost 8 bases. The V gene's germline CDR1 is DFQATT and CDR2 SNEGSKA (reference sequence). The CDR3 extends over 15 amino acids. In DNA, the CDR3 is TGCAGTGCTAGTCGGGATAGCGGGGGGGCCGATGAGCAGTTCTTC. Translation: CSASRDSGGADEQFF.

The chain is built from TRBV14 and TRBJ1-2, with D possibly being TRBD1 (6 bases). The CDR3 is made up of 14 amino acids. The V gene lost 5 bases and the J gene lost 7 bases, with 17 bases spanning the gap. Germline-derived CDR1 and CDR2 are SGHDN and FVKESK. The CDR3 region is CASSSLGGAGGYTF. DNA for the CDR3: TGTGCCAGCAGCTCCCTTGGGGGGGCTGGTGGCTACACCTTC.

CDR3 sequence (DNA): TGCGCCAGCACCCCCGGGACAGGAATATACTATGGCTACACCTTC. This codes for CASTPGTGIYYGYTF. The chain is built from TRBV5-1 and TRBJ1-2, with 8 bases aligning to TRBD1. V dropped 6 bases and J dropped 3; count of bases not matched to a gene: 10. The CDR3 runs 15 residues. The germline V gene has CDR1 SGHRS and CDR2 YFSETQ.